One and the same sample provided the 10 T cell receptor beta chains below, sequenced in a study of molecular identifiers for immune sequencing clone quantification. TCRdb recomputed calls from the PCR reads with MiXCR, one row per CDR3 protein. The profile covers 88,000 or so distinct CDR3 sequences, with roughly a fifth appearing a single time and around 1.1% taken by the ten largest. The sample taken for sequencing was naive CD8+ T cells from blood, with Jurkat cell RNA spiked in. Indicated subset: FACS-sorted CD8+CD4-CCR7+CD45RA+ naive T cells. Receptor source: a human donor in good health. Some libraries in this study had Jurkat cell RNA spiked in.

The chain carries TRBV6-5 and TRBJ2-3; 13 positions match TRBD2. V dropped 6 bases and J dropped 4; count of bases not matched to a gene: 7. CDR1 MNHEY and CDR2 SVGAGI come from the germline V gene. The CDR3 length is 16 residues. The CDR3 nucleotides read TGTGCCAGCAGCCCACCCGGACTAGCGGGAGCAGATACGCAGTATTTT. This gives the protein CASSPPGLAGADTQYF.

This clonotype was seen repeatedly, ten times or more. The rearrangement joins TRBV9 to TRBJ2-5, with TRBD2 matching 11 bases. CDR1 and CDR2 (germline): SGDLS, YYNGEE. CDR3 length equals 17 residues. Unmatched junction bases numbered 8, after V lost 3 bases and J lost 1 base. The CDR3 bases are TGTGCCAGCAGCGGGCTAGCGGGGGGAAAATTCCAAGAGACCCAGTACTTC. It is translated as CASSGLAGGKFQETQYF. The full variable domain, in which reference TRBV9 and TRBJ2-5 provide the parts outside the CDR3, is DSGVTQTPKHLITATGQRVTLRCSPRSGDLSVYWYQQSLDQGLQFLIQYYNGEERAKGNILERFSAQQFPDLHSELNLSSLELGDSALYFCASSGLAGGKFQETQYFGPGTRLLVL.

This clonotype came up many times. This chain connects TRBV20-1 to TRBJ2-7; D is perhaps TRBD2 (6 bases). Germline assignment: CDR1 DFQATT and CDR2 SNEGSKA (reference sequence). V was shortened by 6 bases and J by 3 bases, with 18 bases between the two germline ends. The length of the CDR3 is 14 residues. CDR3 in amino acids: CSADLGLSNYEQYF. The CDR3 DNA is TGCAGTGCAGACTTGGGACTTTCGAACTACGAGCAGTACTTC.

CDR3 amino acids: CASSHTTETQYF. CDR3 in DNA: TGTGCCAGCAGCCATACGACAGAGACCCAGTACTTC. The chain employs TRBV11-1 and TRBJ2-5; D remains ambiguous. The CDR3 spans 12 residues. Germline CDR1 is SGHAT and CDR2 is FQDESV (reference sequence). V gave up 5 bases and J gave up 4 bases, with 8 bases separating them.

This clonotype has ten or more counts. The gene calls are TRBV9 and TRBJ2-3; the D gene is possibly TRBD1 (6 bases). There are 14 residues in the CDR3. Germline values: CDR1 SGDLS, CDR2 YYNGEE. Trimming stripped 5 bases from V and 0 bases from J, with 10 bases between. CDR3 sequence: CASSEGGSTDTQYF. CDR3 sequence (DNA): TGTGCCAGCAGTGAAGGGGGTAGCACAGATACGCAGTATTTT.

The table lists this clonotype with many counts. CDR3 nucleotide sequence: TGTGCCAGCAGCCCGTTCGCTAGCGGGGCCTACCGTAGCACAGATACGCAGTATTTT. Translating it yields CASSPFASGAYRSTDTQYF. This chain links TRBV7-9 with TRBJ2-3; 9 nucleotides match TRBD2. CDR1 is SEHNR, CDR2 FQNEAQ, per germline (reference sequence). CDR3 length equals 19 residues. Unmatched junction bases numbered 15, after V lost 5 bases and J lost 0 bases. Complete variable domain (other parts from reference TRBV7-9 and TRBJ2-3): DTGVSQNPRHKITKRGQNVTFRCDPISEHNRLYWYRQTLGQGPEFLTYFQNEAQLEKSRLLSDRFSAERPKGSFSTLEIQRTEQGDSAMYLCASSPFASGAYRSTDTQYFGPGTRLTVL.

The chain joins TRBV27 to TRBJ2-7, with D perhaps TRBD2 (6 bases). CDR3 length equals 16 residues. Germline loops: CDR1 MNHEY, CDR2 SMNVEV (reference sequence). The ends were cut back, 2 bases at V and 4 bases at J, with 18 bases in the middle. This CDR3 reads CASSLGGGAGGYEQYF. The CDR3 DNA reads TGTGCCAGCAGTTTAGGGGGAGGAGCGGGTGGATACGAGCAGTACTTC.

This clonotype was counted a few times. The gene calls are TRBV19 and TRBJ1-5, with a weak D call TRBD1 (5 bases). V lost 1 base and J 2 bases, leaving 9 bases between the germline ends. This CDR3 is built from 15 residues. The germline CDR1 and CDR2 sequences are LNHDA and SQIVND (reference sequence). DNA for the CDR3: TGTGCCAGTAGTATAGGGGGGGGGGGCAATCAGCCCCAGCATTTT. Translation: CASSIGGGGNQPQHF.

The chain recombines TRBV12-3 or TRBV12-4 with TRBJ2-7; no reliable D call. The V gene lost 7 bases and the J gene lost 6 bases, with 16 bases spanning the gap. The length of the CDR3 is 13 residues. CDR3 sequence reads: CASTNRSHGEQYF. The CDR3 bases are TGTGCCAGCACCAATAGGAGTCATGGCGAGCAGTACTTC.

This clonotype was recorded many times. The chain recombines TRBV6-5 with TRBJ2-7, with D possibly matching TRBD2 (6 bases). CDR1 and CDR2 from the germline V gene are MNHEY and SVGAGI. The CDR3 totals 16 residues. V lost 6 bases and J lost 1, with 19 bases in between. CDR3 DNA: TGTGCCAGCAGCTTACTAAGGGAGGCACTTTCCTACGAGCAGTACTTC. Translating gives CASSLLREALSYEQYF.